This T cell receptor beta chain was sequenced for a study of PD-L1 blockade in urothelial cancer. Specified time point: pretreatment peripheral blood. This clone was seen only a few times. Sequencing used immunoSEQ multiplex PCR; TCRdb keeps in-frame clones, though not all of them. The data contain 60,000 or so clones, about 85% of them singletons. Here the sequenced sample was PBMCs, taken around atezolizumab (anti-PD-L1) treatment. The receptor was isolated from a man in his 70s with urothelial cancer.

CDR3 sequence reads: CASSFPGTIPRREDGELFF. The DNA of the CDR3 is TGTGCCAGCAGCTTCCCCGGGACTATCCCTCGACGGGAGGACGGGGAGCTGTTTTTT. The chain uses TRBV7-9 and TRBJ2-2; 7 nucleotides agree with TRBD2. Germline CDR1 is SEHNR and CDR2 is FQNEAQ (reference sequence). The V and J ends lost 3 bases and 7 bases, in that order; junction bases with no gene match: 20. This CDR3 spans 19 amino acids.